Presented here are 6 T cell receptor beta chains from one specimen sequenced in a study of blood T cell repertoires in COVID-19. The method was immunoSEQ multiplex PCR; TCRdb's version includes in-frame clones alone and lacks a portion of them. The sample consists of some 250,000 clones, around nine tenths of them appearing once. The sequenced sample consisted of peripheral blood. These receptors came from a man under 40 with active or convalescent COVID-19.

V and J are TRBV13 and TRBJ2-6; 9 bases agree with TRBD1. V shed 5 bases, J shed 0 bases, and the junction held 5 bases outside the gene matches. The CDR3 runs 17 residues. CDR1 is PRHDT and CDR2 is FYEKMQ in the germline V gene (reference sequence). CDR3 bases: TGTGCCAGCAGCGCCCTGACAGGGGGCTCTGGGGCCAACGTCCTGACTTTC. Its protein is CASSALTGGSGANVLTF.

The gene calls are TRBV7-9 and TRBJ2-2; D is possibly TRBD1 (5 bases). Germline CDR1 and CDR2: SEHNR and FQNEAQ (reference sequence). The CDR3 extends over 16 amino acids. With 1 base removed from V and 4 bases from J, the gap between germline ends came to 13 bases. For the CDR3, the DNA is TGTGCCAGCAGCTTAGGTGCAGGGTCTGGCACCGGGGAGCTGTTTTTT. Its protein product is CASSLGAGSGTGELFF. The whole variable domain, filled in from reference TRBV7-9 and TRBJ2-2, reads DTGVSQNPRHKITKRGQNVTFRCDPISEHNRLYWYRQTLGQGPEFLTYFQNEAQLEKSRLLSDRFSAERPKGSFSTLEIQRTEQGDSAMYLCASSLGAGSGTGELFFGEGSRLTVL.

The chain employs TRBV3-1 (or the pseudogene TRBV3-2) and TRBJ2-3; tentatively, D is TRBD2 (5 bases). The germline V gene encodes CDR1 LGHDT and CDR2 YNNKEL (reference sequence). Trimming removed 4 bases from V and 2 bases from J, with 16 bases in between. CDR3 length: 16 residues. The CDR3 DNA is TGTGCCAGCAGCCGCCGAACTAGAAGTACCACAGATACGCAGTATTTT. Residues: CASSRRTRSTTDTQYF.

The V call is TRBV11-2, the J call TRBJ1-1; possibly TRBD1 for D (6 bases). Germline V gives CDR1 SGHAT, CDR2 FQNNGV. This CDR3 comprises 13 residues. Trimming took 0 bases from V and 8 from J, leaving 10 bases between them. The CDR3, as DNA: TGTGCCAGCAGCTTAGATCGTGGGACAGAAGCTTTCTTT. Protein product: CASSLDRGTEAFF.

The chain uses TRBV9 and TRBJ1-5, with D maybe TRBD1 (6 bases). From germline, CDR1 is SGDLS and CDR2 YYNGEE. Trimming cost V 0 bases and J 6 bases, with 7 bases left between them. CDR3 length equals 13 residues. CDR3 sequence: CASSVEGGQPQHF. The CDR3 DNA follows: TGTGCCAGCAGCGTAGAAGGGGGTCAGCCCCAGCATTTT.

The chain uses TRBV6-2 or TRBV6-3 and TRBJ2-7, with unresolved D. V lost 2 bases, J lost 0 bases, and 14 bases lay in between. The CDR3 has 16 amino acids. Germline CDR1 is MNHEY and CDR2 is SVGEGT. The CDR3 DNA reads TGTGCCAGCAGTTACACCGCGGAGAAGAGCTCCTACGAGCAGTACTTC. Residues: CASSYTAEKSSYEQYF.